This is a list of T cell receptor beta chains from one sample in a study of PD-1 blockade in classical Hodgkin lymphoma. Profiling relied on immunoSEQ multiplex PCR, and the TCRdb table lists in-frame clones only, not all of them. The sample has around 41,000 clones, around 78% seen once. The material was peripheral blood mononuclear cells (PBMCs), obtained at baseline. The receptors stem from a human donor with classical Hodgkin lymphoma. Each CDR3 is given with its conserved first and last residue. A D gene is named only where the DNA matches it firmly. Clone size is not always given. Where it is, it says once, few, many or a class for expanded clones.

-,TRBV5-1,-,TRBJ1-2,TGCGCCAGCAGCCTGGGGAGTAACTATGGCTACACCTTC,CASSLGSNYGYTF
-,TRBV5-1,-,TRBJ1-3,TGCGCCAGCAGCTTGGAAGGGGCGCGGACTGGAAACACCATATATTTT,CASSLEGARTGNTIYF
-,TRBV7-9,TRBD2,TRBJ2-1,TGTGCCAGCAGCTTAGCGGGGACTAGCAATGAGCAGTTCTTC,CASSLAGTSNEQFF
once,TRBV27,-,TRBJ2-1,TGTGCCAGCAGCCCCGTGAGGAGGGGCTCCTACAATGAGCAGTTCTTC,CASSPVRRGSYNEQFF
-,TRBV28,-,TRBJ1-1,TGTGCCAGCAGTTTCGGGTTGGAGGCTTTCTTT,CASSFGLEAFF
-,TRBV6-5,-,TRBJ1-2,TGTGCCAGCAGTAATGCAGGGGCGCGACCCTATGGCTACACCTTC,CASSNAGARPYGYTF
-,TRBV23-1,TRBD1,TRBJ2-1,TGCGCCAGCAGTCAAGGACAGGGACACTGCGGTGAGCAGTTCTTC,CASSQGQGHCGEQFF
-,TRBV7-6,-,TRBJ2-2,TGTGCCAGCAGTGAAGCTAGTGTAGGAGGCGTCGACACCGGGGAGCTGTTTTTT,CASSEASVGGVDTGELFF
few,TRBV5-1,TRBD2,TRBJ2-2,TGCGCCAGCAGCAAAGGGACTAGCGCGAGGGAGCTGTTTTTT,CASSKGTSARELFF
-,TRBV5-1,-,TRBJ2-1,TGCGCCAGCAGCGCCCGGGGCTCCTACAATGAGCAGTTCTTC,CASSARGSYNEQFF
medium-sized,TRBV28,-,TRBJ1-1,TGTGCCAGCAGTTTGCCCTCCTGGGACTCTGGTAGGGACGCTGAAGCTTTCTTT,CASSLPSWDSGRDAEAFF
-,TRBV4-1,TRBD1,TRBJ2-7,TGCGCCAGCAGCCAAGGACGACAGGGGGCCTACGAGCAGTACTTC,CASSQGRQGAYEQYF
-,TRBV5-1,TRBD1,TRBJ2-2,TGCGCCAGCAGCTGGGACAGGGGGCGTTGGGACACCGGGGAGCTGTTTTTT,CASSWDRGRWDTGELFF
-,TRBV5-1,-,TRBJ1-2,TGCGCCAGCAGCGCGGATAACTATGGCTACACCTTC,CASSADNYGYTF
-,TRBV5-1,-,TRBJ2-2,TGCGCCAGCAGCCATGGGACTGTATCGAGACTGACGAACACCGGGGAGCTGTTTTTT,CASSHGTVSRLTNTGELFF
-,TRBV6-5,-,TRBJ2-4,TGTGCCAGCAGTTCCCCAAGACAGATGGGTTACATTCAGTACTTC,CASSSPRQMGYIQYF
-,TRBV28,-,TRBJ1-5,TGTGCCAGCAGCCTTGGAGAGTCGCGTGGTCCCGGAGGTCAGCCCCAGCATTTT,CASSLGESRGPGGQPQHF
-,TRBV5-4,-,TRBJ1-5,TGTGCCAGCAACGACAATCAGCCCCAGCATTTT,CASNDNQPQHF
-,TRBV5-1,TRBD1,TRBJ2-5,TGCGCCAGCAGCTCGGGACAGGTGGGGGAGACCCAGTACTTC,CASSSGQVGETQYF
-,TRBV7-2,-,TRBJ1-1,TGTGCCAGCAGCTTAGCGGCGGACTACACTGAAGCTTTCTTT,CASSLAADYTEAFF
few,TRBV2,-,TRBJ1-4,TGTGCCAGCAGTGAAGGTCTGGTAGGGGAAAAACTGTTTTTT,CASSEGLVGEKLFF
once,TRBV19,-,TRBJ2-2,TGTGCCAGTAGTATCGGTTCAGGGACCGGGGAGCTGTTTTTT,CASSIGSGTGELFF